This T cell receptor beta chain was obtained from a study of T cells after yellow fever vaccination. Across the whole study: Cell sorting separated EM, EMRA, CM and Tscm memory subsets by CD3, CD45RA, CCR7 and CD95.

TCRdb reprocessed the 5' RACE reads with MiXCR, giving one entry per CDR3 protein. The table lists about 13,000 distinct CDR3 sequences, 4.5% to 6% of them singletons. This clonotype was picked up many times. Overall study results and limits: At day 0, almost all vaccine-responding clonotypes escaped detection in the sorted memory subsets. The bulk population could contribute abundant contaminating clonotypes to FACS-sorted repertoires. Booster samples showed a return of most primary-vaccination clones (around 96% CD4, approximately 85% CD8).

This CDR3 comprises 19 residues. Trimming removed 5 bases from V and 1 base from J; junction bases left unmatched: 14. Germline values: CDR1 SGHAT, CDR2 FQNNGV. This sequence was found in a man in his thirties or forties who received the YFV17D yellow fever vaccine. Here the sequenced sample was PBMCs, either bulk or a sorted T-cell subset (CD4+, CD8+, memory, or dextramer-sorted; not recorded which), taken 45 days after the yellow fever booster vaccination. The chain recombines TRBV11-2 with TRBJ2-7, with 13 bases aligning to TRBD2. The CDR3 sequence: CASSKGLAGAATISYEQYF. The CDR3 nucleotides are TGTGCCAGCAGCAAAGGACTAGCGGGAGCAGCCACGATTTCCTACGAGCAGTACTTC.